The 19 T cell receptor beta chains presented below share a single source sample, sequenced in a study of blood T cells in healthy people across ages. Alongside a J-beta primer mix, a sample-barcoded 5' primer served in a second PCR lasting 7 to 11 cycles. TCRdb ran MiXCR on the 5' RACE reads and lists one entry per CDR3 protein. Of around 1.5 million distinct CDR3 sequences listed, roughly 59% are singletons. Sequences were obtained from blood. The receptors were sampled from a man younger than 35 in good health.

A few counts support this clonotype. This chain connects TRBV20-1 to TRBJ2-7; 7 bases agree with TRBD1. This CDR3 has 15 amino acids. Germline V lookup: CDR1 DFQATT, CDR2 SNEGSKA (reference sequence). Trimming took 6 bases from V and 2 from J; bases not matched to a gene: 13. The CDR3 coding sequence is TGCAGTGCACTAGACAGGGCTAGTCGGACCTACGAGCAGTACTTC. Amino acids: CSALDRASRTYEQYF.

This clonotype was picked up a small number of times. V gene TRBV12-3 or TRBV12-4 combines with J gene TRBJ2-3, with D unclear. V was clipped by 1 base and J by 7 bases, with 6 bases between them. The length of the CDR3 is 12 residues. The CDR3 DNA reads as TGTGCCAGCAGTTTAGTTATCCATACGCAGTATTTT. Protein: CASSLVIHTQYF.

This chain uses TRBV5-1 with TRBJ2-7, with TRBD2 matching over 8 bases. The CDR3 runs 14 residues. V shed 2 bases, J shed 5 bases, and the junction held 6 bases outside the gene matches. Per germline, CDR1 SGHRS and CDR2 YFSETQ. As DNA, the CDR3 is TGCGCCAGCAGCTTCAGCGGGAGTCCTCACGAGCAGTACTTC. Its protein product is CASSFSGSPHEQYF.

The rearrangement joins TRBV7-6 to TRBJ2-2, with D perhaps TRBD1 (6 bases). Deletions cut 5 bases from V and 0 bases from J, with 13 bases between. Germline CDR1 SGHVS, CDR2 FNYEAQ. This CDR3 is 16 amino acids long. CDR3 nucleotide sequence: TGTGCCAGCAGCAAAAACAGGGTTTCGAACACCGGGGAGCTGTTTTTT. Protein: CASSKNRVSNTGELFF.

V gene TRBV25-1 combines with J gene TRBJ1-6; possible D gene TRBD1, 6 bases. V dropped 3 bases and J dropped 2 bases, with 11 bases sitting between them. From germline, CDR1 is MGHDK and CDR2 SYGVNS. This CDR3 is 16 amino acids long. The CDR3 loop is CASSEQGKAYNSPLHF. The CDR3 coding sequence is TGTGCCAGCAGTGAGCAGGGGAAGGCCTATAATTCACCCCTCCACTTT.

As DNA, the CDR3 is TGTGCCGGGGGGGCGGTTTCGAACACCGGGGAGCTGTTTTTT. This gives the protein CAGGAVSNTGELFF. This rearrangement joins TRBV6-6 to TRBJ2-2; D perhaps matches TRBD2 (7 bases). Germline CDR1 MNHNY, CDR2 SVGAGI (reference sequence). The CDR3 sequence is 14 residues long. Trimming removed 11 bases from V and 0 bases from J, with 13 bases in between.

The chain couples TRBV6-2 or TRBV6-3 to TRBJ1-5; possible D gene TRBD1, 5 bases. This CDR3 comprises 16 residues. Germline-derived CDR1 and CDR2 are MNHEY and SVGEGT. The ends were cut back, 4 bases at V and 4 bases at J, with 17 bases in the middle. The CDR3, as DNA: TGTGCCAGCAGTTTATCACAGGCGGGTGGAAATCAGCCCCAGCATTTT. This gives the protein CASSLSQAGGNQPQHF.

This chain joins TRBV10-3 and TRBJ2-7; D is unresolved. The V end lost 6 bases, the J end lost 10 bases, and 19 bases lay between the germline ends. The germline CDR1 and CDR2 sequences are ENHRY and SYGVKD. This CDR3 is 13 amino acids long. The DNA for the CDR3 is TGTGCCATCAGCCTTCCCACCCAAGAGACTCAGTACTTC. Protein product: CAISLPTQETQYF.

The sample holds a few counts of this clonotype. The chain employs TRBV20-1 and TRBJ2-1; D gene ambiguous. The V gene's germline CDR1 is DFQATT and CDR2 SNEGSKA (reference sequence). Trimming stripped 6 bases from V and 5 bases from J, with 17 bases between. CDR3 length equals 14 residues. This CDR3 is CSAQTTGYDNEQFF. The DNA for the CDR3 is TGCAGTGCCCAGACAACCGGGTATGACAATGAGCAGTTCTTC.

The CDR3 sequence: CASHPGGLDTDTQYF. The CDR3 DNA follows: TGTGCCAGCCATCCGGGGGGACTAGACACAGATACGCAGTATTTT. V and J are TRBV9 and TRBJ2-3; 8 nucleotides match TRBD2. CDR3 length: 15 amino acids. Germline loops: CDR1 SGDLS, CDR2 YYNGEE. V lost 7 bases, J lost 2 bases, and 9 bases stayed unmatched. The full variable domain, in which reference TRBV9 and TRBJ2-3 provide the parts outside the CDR3, is DSGVTQTPKHLITATGQRVTLRCSPRSGDLSVYWYQQSLDQGLQFLIQYYNGEERAKGNILERFSAQQFPDLHSELNLSSLELGDSALYFCASHPGGLDTDTQYFGPGTRLTVL.

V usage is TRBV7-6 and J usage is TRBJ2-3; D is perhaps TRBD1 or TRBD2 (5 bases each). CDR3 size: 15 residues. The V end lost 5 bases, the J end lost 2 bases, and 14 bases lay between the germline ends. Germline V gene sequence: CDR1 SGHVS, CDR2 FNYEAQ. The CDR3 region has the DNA TGTGCCAGCAGCGACCCCGGGACCCTCACAGATACGCAGTATTTT. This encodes CASSDPGTLTDTQYF.

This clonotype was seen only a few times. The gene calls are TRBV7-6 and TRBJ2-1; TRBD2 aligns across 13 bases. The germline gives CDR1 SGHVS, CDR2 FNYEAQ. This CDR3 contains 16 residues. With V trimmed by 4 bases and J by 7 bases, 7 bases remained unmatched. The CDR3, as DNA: TGTGCCAGCAGCTCCCGGACTAGCGGGGGCCCAAATGAGCAGTTCTTC. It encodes CASSSRTSGGPNEQFF.

The CDR3 loop is CASSPQIANEKLFF. The CDR3 DNA reads as TGTGCCAGCAGCCCACAGATCGCTAATGAAAAACTGTTTTTT. The chain uses TRBV7-9 and TRBJ1-4; D unclear. Germline CDR1 reads SEHNR; CDR2 reads FQNEAQ (reference sequence). This CDR3 spans 14 amino acids. Between the trimmed V and J ends, which lost 5 bases and 3 bases, there was a span of 10 bases.

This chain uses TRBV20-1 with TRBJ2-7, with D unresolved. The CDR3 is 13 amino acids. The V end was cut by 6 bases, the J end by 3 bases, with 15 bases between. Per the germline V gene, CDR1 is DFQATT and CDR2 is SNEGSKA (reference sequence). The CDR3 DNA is TGCAGTGCCCGACTTGAGAACCTCTACGAGCAGTACTTC. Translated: CSARLENLYEQYF.

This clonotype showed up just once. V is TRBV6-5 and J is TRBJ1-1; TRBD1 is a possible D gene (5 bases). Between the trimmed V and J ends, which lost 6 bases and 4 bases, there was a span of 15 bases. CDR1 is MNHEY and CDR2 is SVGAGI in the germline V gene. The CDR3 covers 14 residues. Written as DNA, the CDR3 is TGTGCCAGCAGGCCGACTCAGGGAGTCACTGAAGCTTTCTTT. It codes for CASRPTQGVTEAFF.

CDR3 residues: CATSRRGLAEQFF. In DNA, the CDR3 is TGTGCCACCAGCAGACGGGGACTAGCGGAGCAGTTCTTC. This sequence joins TRBV15 and TRBJ2-1; 10 nucleotides match TRBD2. In germline, CDR1 is LNHNV, CDR2 YYDKDF (reference sequence). The V and J ends lost 2 bases and 10 bases, in that order; junction bases with no gene match: 2. This CDR3 spans 13 amino acids.

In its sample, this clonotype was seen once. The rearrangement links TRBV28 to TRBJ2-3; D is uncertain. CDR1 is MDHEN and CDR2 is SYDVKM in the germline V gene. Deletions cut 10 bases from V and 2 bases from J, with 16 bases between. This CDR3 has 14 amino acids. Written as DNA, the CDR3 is TGTGCCATCCAACCGGAACCCATCACAGATACGCAGTATTTT. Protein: CAIQPEPITDTQYF.

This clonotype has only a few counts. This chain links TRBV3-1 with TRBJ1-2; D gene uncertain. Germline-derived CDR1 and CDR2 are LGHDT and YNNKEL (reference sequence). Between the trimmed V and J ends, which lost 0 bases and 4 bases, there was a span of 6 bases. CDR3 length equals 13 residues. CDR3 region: CASSQDWGYGYTF. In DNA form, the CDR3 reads TGTGCCAGCAGCCAAGATTGGGGCTATGGCTACACCTTC.

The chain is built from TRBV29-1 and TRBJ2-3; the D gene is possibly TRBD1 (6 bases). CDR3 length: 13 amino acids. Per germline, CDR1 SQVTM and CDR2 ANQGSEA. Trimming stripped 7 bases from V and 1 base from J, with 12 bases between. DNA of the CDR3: TGCAGCGGTACGACAGGAGGCACAGATACGCAGTATTTT. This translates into CSGTTGGTDTQYF.